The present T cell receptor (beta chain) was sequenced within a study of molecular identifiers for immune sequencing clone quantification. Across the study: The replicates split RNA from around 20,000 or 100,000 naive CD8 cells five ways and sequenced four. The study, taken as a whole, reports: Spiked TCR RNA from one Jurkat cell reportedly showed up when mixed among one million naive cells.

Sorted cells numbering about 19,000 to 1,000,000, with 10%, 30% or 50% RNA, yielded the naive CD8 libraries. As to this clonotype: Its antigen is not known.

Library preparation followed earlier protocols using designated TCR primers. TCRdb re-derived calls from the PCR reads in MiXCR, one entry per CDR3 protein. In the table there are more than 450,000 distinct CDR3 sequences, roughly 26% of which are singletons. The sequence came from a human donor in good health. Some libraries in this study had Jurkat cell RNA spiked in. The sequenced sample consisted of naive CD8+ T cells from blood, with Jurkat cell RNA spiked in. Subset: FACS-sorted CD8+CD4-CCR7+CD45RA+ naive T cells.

CDR3 DNA sequence: TGTGCCAGTAGTATCGGGACTATCTTCTACGAGCAGTACTTC. Translating gives CASSIGTIFYEQYF. The chain has TRBV19 and TRBJ2-7; 7 nucleotides match TRBD2. Germline CDR1 is LNHDA and CDR2 is SQIVND (reference sequence). CDR3 size: 14 residues. The ends lost 3 bases at V and 3 bases at J; junction bases unmatched: 5.